A single sample is the source of the 23 T cell receptor beta chains below, sequenced in a study of blood T cell repertoires in COVID-19. Method: immunoSEQ multiplex PCR; TCRdb's copy keeps in-frame clones and lacks some. The sample holds roughly 300,000 clones; approximately 91% are singletons and the top ten take roughly 2.1%. Material for sequencing was PBMCs or T cells enriched from blood (not recorded which). The receptor source for this set is a woman in her forties with acute COVID-19.

Notes on this clone: A junction boundary mismatches the germline segment, possibly from a read error. The chain combines TRBV6-2 or TRBV6-3 with TRBJ1-1, with 8 positions matching TRBD1. Germline loops: CDR1 MNHEY, CDR2 SVGEGT. The CDR3 covers 11 residues. CDR3 protein: CASSQGQVGVF. The CDR3 nucleotides are TGTGCCAGCAGTCAGGGACAGGTAGGAGTCTTT.

The chain has TRBV7-8 and TRBJ1-5, with 7 nucleotides matching TRBD1. Germline-derived CDR1 and CDR2 are SGHVS and FQNEAQ. The CDR3 totals 15 residues. The V and J ends lost 4 bases and 9 bases, in that order; junction bases with no gene match: 12. CDR3 protein: CASSYRGTGVGPQHF. CDR3 nucleotide sequence: TGTGCCAGCAGCTACCGGGGAACAGGGGTAGGGCCCCAGCATTTT.

This chain links TRBV7-8 with TRBJ2-1, with D perhaps matching TRBD1 (6 bases). Germline values: CDR1 SGHVS, CDR2 FQNEAQ. V lost 5 bases and J lost 2, with 13 bases in between. The CDR3 spans 15 residues. The CDR3 loop is CASSATGPTYNEQFF. In DNA form, the CDR3 reads TGTGCCAGCAGCGCGACAGGCCCAACCTACAATGAGCAGTTCTTC.

The gene calls are TRBV5-6 and TRBJ2-7, with D possibly TRBD2 on 6 matching bases. Germline V lookup: CDR1 SGHDT, CDR2 YYEEEE. The CDR3 has 13 amino acids. V was clipped by 2 bases and J by 3 bases, with 9 bases between them. CDR3 in DNA: TGTGCCAGCAGCTTTGGGGGACTCTACGAGCAGTACTTC. Protein: CASSFGGLYEQYF.

J is TRBJ2-7 and V is TRBV3-1 (or the pseudogene TRBV3-2), with unresolved D. The CDR3 extends over 13 amino acids. V was shortened by 6 bases and J by 6 bases, with 15 bases between the two germline ends. CDR1 is LGHDT, CDR2 YNNKEL, per germline (reference sequence). The CDR3 sequence: CASSSSSVPEQYF. The CDR3 nucleotides are TGTGCCAGCAGTAGTTCCTCCGTGCCCGAGCAGTACTTC.

Concerning this clone itself: Other DNA sequences in the sample encode the same CDR3. The chain has TRBV30 and TRBJ2-7; D is ambiguous. Germline CDR1 reads GTSNPN; CDR2 reads SVGIG (reference sequence). The CDR3 has 11 amino acids. V was shortened by 0 bases and J by 5 bases, with 5 bases between the two germline ends. The CDR3 here is CAWSVRDEQYF. The CDR3 DNA sequence: TGTGCCTGGAGTGTTCGGGACGAGCAGTACTTC.

The chain recombines TRBV6-6 with TRBJ1-5, with D hard to call. Trimming took 5 bases from V and 0 from J, leaving 14 bases between them. This CDR3 is built from 16 residues. The germline V gene encodes CDR1 MNHNY and CDR2 SVGAGI (reference sequence). The CDR3 DNA reads as TGTGCCAGCAGTCCCAGACAAGTTTATAGCAATCAGCCCCAGCATTTT. This encodes CASSPRQVYSNQPQHF.

CDR3 DNA sequence: TGTGCCAGCAAGCGGGGGACAGAGATAGTGAACACTGAAGCTTTCTTT. Amino acid sequence: CASKRGTEIVNTEAFF. This rearrangement joins TRBV7-9 to TRBJ1-1, with 7 nucleotides matching TRBD1. The ends lost 7 bases at V and 0 bases at J; junction bases unmatched: 11. The CDR3 totals 16 residues. In germline, CDR1 is SEHNR, CDR2 FQNEAQ (reference sequence).

This clone occurred a few times. This chain uses TRBV2 with TRBJ1-6, with D possibly being TRBD1 (6 bases). Germline V CDR1 and CDR2: SNHLY, FYNNEI. The V end lost 6 bases, the J end lost 4 bases, and 7 bases lay between the germline ends. CDR3 length equals 13 residues. The CDR3 coding sequence is TGTGCCAGCAGGACAGGTTATAATTCACCCCTCCACTTT. Protein sequence: CASRTGYNSPLHF.

V gene TRBV18 combines with J gene TRBJ2-1, with 9 bases matching TRBD2. The CDR3 has 16 amino acids. Trimming at V came to 3 bases and at J to 4 bases, leaving 7 bases not matched to a gene. Per the germline V gene, CDR1 is KGHSH and CDR2 is LQKENI. For the CDR3, the DNA is TGTGCCAGCTCACCGCCGCTAGCGGGGTCGTACAATGAGCAGTTCTTC. It specifies CASSPPLAGSYNEQFF.

V and J are TRBV10-3 and TRBJ1-5; 12 bases are shared with TRBD1. CDR1 and CDR2 from the germline V gene are ENHRY and SYGVKD. Trimming at V came to 1 base and at J to 0 bases, leaving 4 bases not matched to a gene. The CDR3 length is 18 residues. The CDR3 nucleotides read TGTGCCATCAGTGAGTTCGGGACAGGGGGCAATAGCAATCAGCCCCAGCATTTT. This gives the protein CAISEFGTGGNSNQPQHF.

The V gene is TRBV3-1 (or the pseudogene TRBV3-2), the J gene TRBJ2-2; the match to TRBD2 covers 12 bases. The trim removed 4 bases at V and 0 bases at J, leaving 3 bases unmatched. This CDR3 spans 17 amino acids. Germline V gene lookup returns CDR1 LGHDT and CDR2 YNNKEL (reference sequence). The CDR3 region is CASSLTSGRPNTGELFF. As DNA, the CDR3 is TGTGCCAGCAGCCTGACTAGCGGGAGACCGAACACCGGGGAGCTGTTTTTT.

The rearrangement joins TRBV28 to TRBJ1-1, with D possibly matching TRBD1 (5 bases). V was shortened by 7 bases and J by 11 bases, with 20 bases between the two germline ends. Germline assignment: CDR1 MDHEN and CDR2 SYDVKM. This CDR3 is 13 amino acids long. The CDR3 protein is CASIPTPTGPAFF. The CDR3 coding sequence is TGTGCCAGCATCCCTACCCCCACAGGTCCGGCTTTCTTT.

The chain links TRBV7-3 to TRBJ1-1; TRBD1 is a possible D gene (6 bases). The CDR3 is 15 residues long. V lost 1 base and J lost 3, with 12 bases in between. Germline V gene lookup returns CDR1 SGHTA and CDR2 FQGTGA. For the CDR3, the DNA is TGTGCCAGCAGCTTAAGTGGGGGCAGGGACACTGAAGCTTTCTTT. It codes for CASSLSGGRDTEAFF.

The CDR3 region is CASSRRLAGEREQFF. The CDR3 DNA reads TGTGCCAGCAGCCGAAGACTAGCGGGAGAGAGGGAGCAGTTCTTC. The chain has TRBV11-3 and TRBJ2-1, with 12 nucleotides matching TRBD2. The CDR3 extends over 15 amino acids. Per the germline V gene, CDR1 is SGHNT and CDR2 is YENEEA. The V and J ends lost 5 bases and 10 bases, in that order; junction bases with no gene match: 9.

The rearrangement links TRBV15 to TRBJ1-5; D uncertain. V was shortened by 0 bases and J by 3 bases, with 6 bases between the two germline ends. The V gene's germline CDR1 is LNHNV and CDR2 YYDKDF (reference sequence). This CDR3 has 14 residues. The CDR3 reads CATSRDRYNQPQHF. CDR3 in DNA: TGTGCCACCAGCAGAGATAGATACAATCAGCCCCAGCATTTT.

The rearrangement joins TRBV20-1 to TRBJ1-6; D gene unclear. The CDR3 runs 11 residues. Trimming removed 2 bases at V and 8 bases at J, with 4 bases between. The germline CDR1 and CDR2 sequences are DFQATT and SNEGSKA (reference sequence). The CDR3: CSARIDSPLHF. CDR3 DNA: TGCAGTGCTAGAATCGATTCACCCCTCCACTTT.

The chain couples TRBV4-1 to TRBJ2-1; 8 bases are a match to TRBD1. The CDR3 is made up of 15 amino acids. The J segment lost 5 bases and the V segment lost 1 base, leaving 4 bases of the junction unmatched. Germline V gene lookup returns CDR1 MGHRA and CDR2 YSYEKL. CDR3 protein: CASSQGQGANNEQFF. The CDR3 nucleotides are TGCGCCAGCAGCCAAGGGCAGGGGGCGAACAATGAGCAGTTCTTC.

This clone was seen just once. The J gene is TRBJ2-5, the V gene TRBV18; 12 bases fit TRBD2. With V trimmed by 1 base and J by 5 bases, 5 bases remained unmatched. CDR3 length: 16 residues. Germline CDR1 and CDR2: KGHSH and LQKENI. CDR3 DNA sequence: TGTGCCAGCTCACCACAGACTAGCGGGGGTCGGGAGACCCAGTACTTC. Its translation: CASSPQTSGGRETQYF.

The J gene is TRBJ1-1, the V gene TRBV21-1; whether TRBD1, the table's D call, matches the DNA was not checked. TRBV21-1 is a pseudogene locus. The CDR3 contains 15 residues. CDR3 nucleotide sequence: TGTGCCAGCAGACCCCTGGGAAGGGGGAACACTGAAGCTTTCTTT. Translated, it gives CASRPLGRGNTEAFF.

This clone was detected once. This sequence joins TRBV6-6 and TRBJ2-5, with a weak D call TRBD1 (5 bases). The CDR3 sequence is 14 residues long. Germline loops: CDR1 MNHNY, CDR2 SVGAGI (reference sequence). Trimming left V 2 bases short and J 4 bases short, with 11 bases between. This CDR3 reads CASSYQGSPETQYF. The CDR3 DNA is TGTGCCAGCAGTTACCAGGGCAGCCCAGAGACCCAGTACTTC.

This clone was recorded once. V and J are TRBV19 and TRBJ2-3; 10 nucleotides line up with TRBD2. The CDR3 runs to 13 residues. CDR1 and CDR2 from the germline V gene are LNHDA and SQIVND (reference sequence). Germline trimming cut 5 bases from V and 9 bases from J; bases unmatched to any gene: 5. In DNA, the CDR3 is TGTGCCAGTAGTCTAGCGGGAGTTGAAACGCAGTATTTT. Amino acids: CASSLAGVETQYF.

This clone appeared a single time. The chain employs TRBV6-5 and TRBJ1-2; D perhaps matches TRBD1 (6 bases). Looked up from germline, CDR1 is MNHEY and CDR2 is SVGAGI. The CDR3 has 14 residues. Deletions cut 8 bases from V and 0 bases from J, with 13 bases between. DNA for the CDR3: TGTGCCAGCGGGGGACACGAGTCTAACTATGGCTACACCTTC. It yields the protein CASGGHESNYGYTF.